The T cell receptor (beta chain) under discussion was sequenced for a study of shared clonotypes between healthy human individuals. V shed 5 bases and J shed 1 base, with 17 bases lying between them. This CDR3 is 16 amino acids long. Germline values: CDR1 SGHTA, CDR2 FQGNSA. The sample holds a few counts of this clone. Its antigen is not known. Broader study findings: Represented genetic and exposure-history diversity was restricted by having few donors.

Several immunoSEQ plates held equal portions of the genomic DNA taken from each subset. In the original analysis: ImmunoSEQ yielded junction-only sequences lacking quality scores, so filtering differed. Some clones are missing from TCRdb's copy, which holds only in-frame ones; the method was immunoSEQ multiplex PCR. The V and J calls and the clone size are those of that table, but D and trimming were determined from the DNA. The table records approximately 500,000 clones, about four fifths of them present only once. The receptor was derived from a woman in her 40s in good health. Some clones in this sample may be carry-over from other donors' samples. Sequenced material: PBMCs. J is TRBJ1-1 and V is TRBV7-2; weak D call: TRBD1 (6 bases). DNA of the CDR3: TGTGCCAGCAGCCCCTACAGGGAGTCCCCGAACACTGAAGCTTTCTTT. Amino acid sequence: CASSPYRESPNTEAFF.